Listed below are T cell receptor beta chains from one sample, sequenced in a study of blood T cell repertoires in COVID-19. Generated by immunoSEQ multiplex PCR, the TCRdb table keeps only in-frame clones and is missing some. The repertoire holds about 220,000 clones, with approximately 86% as singletons. The sequenced sample consisted of peripheral blood. These receptors were taken from a woman in her twenties or thirties who had recovered from COVID-19. Both conserved end residues are part of each CDR3. The D gene is left open where the match is weak. Rows give clone size only sometimes, using once, few, many, or a class for an expanded clone.

v_call	j_call	d_call	clone_size	cdr3_aa	cdr3_nt
TRBV5-4	TRBJ1-2	TRBD1	-	CASSLTGVGYGYTF	TGTGCCAGCAGCTTAACAGGGGTAGGCTATGGCTACACCTTC
TRBV6-5	TRBJ1-1	-	once	CASSRSVTEAFF	TGTGCCAGCAGTCGGTCGGTCACTGAAGCTTTCTTT
TRBV2	TRBJ1-3	-	-	CASSSGRDSGNTIYF	TGTGCCAGCAGCTCCGGACGGGACTCTGGAAACACCATATATTTT
TRBV2	TRBJ1-2	TRBD1	-	CASSAQGNYGYTF	TGTGCCAGCAGTGCACAGGGGAACTATGGCTACACCTTC
TRBV11-2	TRBJ1-2	TRBD1	-	CASSLARGGTGYGYTF	TGTGCCAGCAGCTTAGCTCGGGGGGGGACAGGGTATGGCTACACCTTC
TRBV4-1	TRBJ2-3	TRBD2	-	CASGPWRGAISDTQYF	TGCGCCAGTGGACCTTGGCGGGGGGCCATTTCAGATACGCAGTATTTT
TRBV5-4	TRBJ2-7	-	-	CASSLADRPYEQYF	TGTGCCAGCAGCTTGGCCGACAGACCCTACGAGCAGTACTTC
TRBV9	TRBJ2-3	TRBD1	-	CASSVRGRLDTQYF	TGTGCCAGCAGCGTAAGGGGGCGCTTAGATACGCAGTATTTT
TRBV25-1	TRBJ1-2	-	-	CASSSRVGYGYTF	TGTGCCAGCAGTTCCCGGGTTGGCTATGGCTACACCTTC
TRBV5-1	TRBJ2-5	-	-	CASSLGQPEETQYF	TGCGCCAGCAGCTTGGGACAGCCGGAAGAGACCCAGTACTTC
TRBV29-1	TRBJ1-5	-	-	CSFTDWVGSQPQHF	TGCAGCTTTACGGACTGGGTTGGCAGCCAGCCCCAGCATTTT
TRBV5-6	TRBJ1-6	TRBD1	-	CASSLGQGWSPLHF	TGTGCCAGCAGCTTGGGACAGGGATGGTCACCCCTCCACTTT
TRBV7-8	TRBJ1-2	-	-	CASSRTNTNGYTF	TGTGCCAGCAGCCGCACTAACACTAATGGCTACACCTTC
TRBV7-9	TRBJ1-3	TRBD1	-	CASSSPPQGVSGNTIYF	TGTGCCAGCAGCTCCCCCCCCCAGGGGGTCTCTGGAAACACCATATATTTT
TRBV27	TRBJ1-5	TRBD1	-	CASSSGQPGGPQHF	TGTGCCAGCAGTTCGGGACAGCCTGGAGGGCCCCAGCATTTT
TRBV5-8	TRBJ2-3	-	-	CASSFGKLGRIDTQYF	TGTGCCAGCAGCTTCGGAAAGTTAGGGAGGATAGATACGCAGTATTTT
TRBV7-6	TRBJ2-7	TRBD1	-	CASSRDSVKQYF	TGTGCCAGCAGCAGGGACAGCGTGAAGCAGTACTTC
TRBV7-2	TRBJ2-1	TRBD2	few	CASSSQRGGPNEQFF	TGTGCCAGCAGCTCCCAGCGGGGGGGTCCCAATGAGCAGTTCTTC
TRBV12-3/TRBV12-4	TRBJ1-6	-	-	CASSLAEGPLHF	TGTGCCAGCAGTTTGGCGGAGGGACCCCTCCACTTT
TRBV2	TRBJ1-1	TRBD1	-	CASSSRGRLDTEAFF	TGTGCCAGCTCCTCCAGGGGGCGCCTGGACACTGAAGCTTTCTTT
TRBV20-1	TRBJ2-1	TRBD2	-	CSASDSSGGFYNEQFF	TGCAGTGCTAGTGATTCAAGCGGGGGGTTCTACAATGAGCAGTTCTTC
TRBV6-2/TRBV6-3	TRBJ2-5	-	-	CASSPGSLQETQYF	TGTGCCAGCAGCCCCGGGAGCTTACAAGAGACCCAGTACTTC